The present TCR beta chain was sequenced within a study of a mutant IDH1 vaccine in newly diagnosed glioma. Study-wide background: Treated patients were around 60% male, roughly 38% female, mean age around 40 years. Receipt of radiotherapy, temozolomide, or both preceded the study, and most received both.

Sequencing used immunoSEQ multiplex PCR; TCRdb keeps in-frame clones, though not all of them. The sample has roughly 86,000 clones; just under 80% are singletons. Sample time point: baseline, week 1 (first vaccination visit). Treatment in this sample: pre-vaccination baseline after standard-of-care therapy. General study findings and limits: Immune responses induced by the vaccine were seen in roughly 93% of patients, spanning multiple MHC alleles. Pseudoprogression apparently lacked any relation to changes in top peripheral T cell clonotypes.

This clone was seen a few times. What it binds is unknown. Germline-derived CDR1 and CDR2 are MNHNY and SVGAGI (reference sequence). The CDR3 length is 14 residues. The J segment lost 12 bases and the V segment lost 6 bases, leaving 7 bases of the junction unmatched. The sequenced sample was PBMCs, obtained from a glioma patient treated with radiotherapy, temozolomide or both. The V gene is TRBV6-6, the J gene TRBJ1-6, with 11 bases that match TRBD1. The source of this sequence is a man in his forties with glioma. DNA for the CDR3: TGTGCCAGCAGGGACGGACAGGGGGCCGGACCCCTCCACTTT. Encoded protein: CASRDGQGAGPLHF.